The 3 T cell receptor beta chains reported below all come from one sample, sequenced in a study of cytomegalovirus exposure and HLA in healthy donors. Assay: immunoSEQ multiplex PCR; the TCRdb copy retains only in-frame clones and omits some. The table has tens of thousands of clones, around 92% seen once. Material: PBMCs. These receptors were obtained from a man aged 18 to 30 in good health and CMV-seronegative.

This clone was observed a single time. The rearrangement uses TRBV6-6 and TRBJ1-1; 11 bases are shared with TRBD1. With 2 bases clipped from V and 4 bases from J, the junction kept 0 bases outside the gene matches. This CDR3 has 14 amino acids. The germline CDR1 and CDR2 sequences are MNHNY and SVGAGI (reference sequence). The CDR3 nucleotides read TGTGCCAGCAGTTACGGGACAGGGGGCACTGAAGCTTTCTTT. Its translation is CASSYGTGGTEAFF.

The rearrangement joins TRBV27 to TRBJ1-1; D is uncertain. V lost 0 bases to trimming and J lost 0 bases, with 8 bases between them. The V gene's germline CDR1 is MNHEY and CDR2 SMNVEV (reference sequence). The CDR3 has 15 residues. The CDR3 nucleotides are TGTGCCAGCAGTTTATCGCCAGGCTTGAACACTGAAGCTTTCTTT. Translating it yields CASSLSPGLNTEAFF.

This chain links TRBV7-2 with TRBJ1-2; TRBD1 matches 7 bases. Trimming cost V 6 bases and J 4 bases; bases outside gene matches: 8. CDR3 length: 14 amino acids. The germline CDR1 and CDR2 sequences are SGHTA and FQGNSA. The CDR3 reads CASRAQGQLYGYTF. Here the CDR3 DNA reads TGTGCCAGCAGAGCCCAGGGACAGCTCTATGGCTACACCTTC.